Below are 27 T cell receptor beta chains sequenced from a single sample in a study of blood T cell repertoires in COVID-19. Only in-frame clones appear in the TCRdb table, and some are missing; sequencing was by immunoSEQ multiplex PCR. The sample yields over 200,000 clones, under 90% seen once. Sequencing input: peripheral blood. The receptors were sampled from a man aged 45-65 years with COVID-19, enrolled during active disease.

This chain connects TRBV11-2 to TRBJ2-3; 9 bases fit TRBD2. The V and J ends lost 5 bases and 5 bases, in that order; junction bases with no gene match: 17. The CDR3 loop spans 18 amino acids. CDR1 and CDR2 (germline): SGHAT, FQNNGV. CDR3 loop: CASSTPGVVAGVLDTQYF. In DNA form, the CDR3 reads TGTGCCAGCAGCACCCCCGGCGTAGTAGCGGGAGTTCTAGATACGCAGTATTTT.

This sequence joins TRBV7-3 and TRBJ2-3, with 12 bases identical to TRBD2. V shed 4 bases and J 4 bases; nucleotides not matched to a gene: 9. This CDR3 spans 17 amino acids. Germline CDR1 is SGHTA and CDR2 is FQGTGA. The CDR3 loop is CASSSRTSGTRADTQYF. The CDR3 DNA follows: TGTGCCAGCAGCTCACGGACTAGCGGGACGAGGGCAGATACGCAGTATTTT.

The chain carries TRBV28 and TRBJ1-4; D ambiguous. This CDR3 contains 15 residues. V dropped 5 bases and J dropped 4 bases, with 14 bases sitting between them. Per germline, CDR1 MDHEN and CDR2 SYDVKM. CDR3 amino acids: CASSTPSAGNEKLFF. CDR3 DNA sequence: TGTGCCAGCAGTACACCTTCGGCGGGTAATGAAAAACTGTTTTTT.

The chain links TRBV19 to TRBJ1-1; no clear D. Trimming left V 2 bases short and J 0 bases short, with 10 bases between. Germline CDR1 LNHDA, CDR2 SQIVND (reference sequence). CDR3 length: 15 amino acids. CDR3 DNA: TGTGCCAGTAGTATACTAGCCAGCTTGAACACTGAAGCTTTCTTT. It specifies CASSILASLNTEAFF.

This clone was recorded at least ten times. The chain uses TRBV27 and TRBJ2-1; no clear D. V was trimmed by 6 bases and J by 5 bases, leaving 14 bases between them. This CDR3 contains 14 residues. CDR1 and CDR2 (germline): MNHEY, SMNVEV (reference sequence). CDR3 sequence reads: CASSPTPANNEQFF. The CDR3 coding sequence is TGTGCCAGCAGCCCCACCCCCGCTAACAATGAGCAGTTCTTC.

The chain carries TRBV2 and TRBJ2-5; no clear D. Per germline, CDR1 SNHLY and CDR2 FYNNEI. V was cut by 8 bases and J by 4 bases, with 14 bases left in between. The CDR3 totals 13 residues. CDR3 protein: CASDKATSETQYF. For the CDR3, the DNA is TGTGCCAGCGACAAGGCGACGTCAGAGACCCAGTACTTC.

The table lists this clone with a few counts. The chain has TRBV29-1 and TRBJ1-1; 7 positions match TRBD1. The junction had 14 bases not matched to a gene; V was cut back by 3 bases and J by 4 bases. The CDR3 has 16 amino acids. From germline, CDR1 is SQVTM and CDR2 ANQGSEA. For the CDR3, the DNA is TGCAGCGTTGATTTGGGGGTACAGGGGACTGGCACTGAAGCTTTCTTT. Its protein is CSVDLGVQGTGTEAFF. Looking up the rest from reference TRBV29-1 and TRBJ1-1 gives the full variable domain: SAVISQKPSRDICQRGTSLTIQCQVDSQVTMMFWYRQQPGQSLTLIATANQGSEATYESGFVIDKFPISRPNLTFSTLTVSNMSPEDSSIYLCSVDLGVQGTGTEAFFGQGTRLTVV.

The chain uses TRBV6-4 and TRBJ1-1; 9 bases match TRBD1. This CDR3 has 15 residues. CDR1 and CDR2 (germline): MRHNA, SNTAGT. V gave up 5 bases and J gave up 6 bases; unmatched junction bases: 10. Here the CDR3 reads CASSMEQGAVSEAFF. The CDR3 DNA reads as TGTGCCAGCAGTATGGAACAGGGGGCAGTCTCTGAAGCTTTCTTT.

The rearrangement joins TRBV18 to TRBJ2-5, with 10 bases lining up with TRBD2. V gave up 2 bases and J gave up 4 bases; unmatched junction bases: 7. There are 16 residues in the CDR3. Germline V gives CDR1 KGHSH, CDR2 LQKENI. CDR3: CASSPIGSGRRETQYF. The CDR3 DNA reads TGTGCCAGCTCACCAATCGGTAGCGGGAGGAGAGAGACCCAGTACTTC.

The chain carries TRBV7-9 and TRBJ2-7, with 7 nucleotides matching TRBD1. The CDR3 runs 15 residues. Trimming took 5 bases from V and 2 from J; bases not matched to a gene: 9. Germline V gene data show CDR1 as SEHNR and CDR2 as FQNEAQ (reference sequence). DNA of the CDR3: TGTGCCAGCAGCCCCGGCCAGGGGGACGCCTACGAGCAGTACTTC. The encoded protein is CASSPGQGDAYEQYF.

V is TRBV6-1 and J is TRBJ1-1, with D perhaps TRBD1 (5 bases). CDR3 length: 17 amino acids. V was clipped by 2 bases and J by 4 bases, with 20 bases between them. Looked up from germline, CDR1 is MNHNS and CDR2 is SASEGT. In nucleotides, the CDR3 is TGTGCCAGCAGTGAAAGGAATCCGGGCTTGGGGGGCACTGAAGCTTTCTTT. It translates to CASSERNPGLGGTEAFF.

This sequence joins TRBV7-9 and TRBJ1-3; the match to TRBD1 covers 7 bases. J lost 1 base, V lost 5 bases, and 5 bases had no gene match. Germline lookup yields CDR1 SEHNR and CDR2 FQNEAQ (reference sequence). CDR3 length: 15 residues. CDR3 sequence: CASSMRTGSGNTIYF. The CDR3 nucleotides are TGTGCCAGCAGCATGAGGACAGGTTCTGGAAACACCATATATTTT.

The chain couples TRBV11-3 to TRBJ2-1, with a weak D call TRBD2 (6 bases). Germline CDR1 reads SGHNT; CDR2 reads YENEEA. V was cut by 4 bases and J by 7 bases, with 20 bases left in between. CDR3 size: 16 residues. The CDR3 is CASSSSDGGGGNEQFF. The CDR3 bases are TGTGCCAGCAGCTCATCGGACGGGGGAGGTGGGAATGAGCAGTTCTTC. Full variable domain (outside the CDR3, taken from reference TRBV11-3 and TRBJ2-1): EAGVVQSPRYKIIEKKQPVAFWCNPISGHNTLYWYLQNLGQGPELLIRYENEEAVDDSQLPKDRFSAERLKGVDSTLKIQPAELGDSAVYLCASSSSDGGGGNEQFFGPGTRLTVL.

DNA for the CDR3: TGCGCCAGCAGCTTGGGGGAGCCGGGCACTGAAGCTTTCTTT. Translation: CASSLGEPGTEAFF. The chain combines TRBV5-1 with TRBJ1-1; the D is unclear. V was pared by 0 bases and J by 4 bases, with 10 bases between. This CDR3 is 14 amino acids long. Germline V CDR1 and CDR2: SGHRS, YFSETQ.

This clone was detected a few times. The chain links TRBV6-5 to TRBJ1-6, with TRBD1 matching 8 bases. Germline V lookup: CDR1 MNHEY, CDR2 SVGAGI. With V trimmed by 7 bases and J by 9 bases, 8 bases remained unmatched. This CDR3 is 14 amino acids long. Written as DNA, the CDR3 is TGTGCCAGCACGTGGCAGGGGGCCGGTTCACCCCTCCACTTT. This translates into CASTWQGAGSPLHF.

The chain couples TRBV7-9 to TRBJ1-3; perhaps TRBD1 as D (5 bases). CDR1 is SEHNR, CDR2 FQNEAQ, per germline (reference sequence). The V gene lost 0 bases and the J gene lost 2 bases, with 8 bases spanning the gap. CDR3 size: 15 residues. Here the CDR3 reads CASSLAGVAGNTIYF. The CDR3 DNA reads TGTGCCAGCAGCTTAGCAGGGGTGGCTGGAAACACCATATATTTT.

The V and J genes are TRBV13 and TRBJ2-7, with no clear D. The CDR3 is made up of 14 amino acids. Deletions cut 0 bases from V and 3 bases from J, with 9 bases between. The germline V gene has CDR1 PRHDT and CDR2 FYEKMQ (reference sequence). The CDR3 here is CASSLGATNYEQYF. The CDR3 DNA follows: TGTGCCAGCAGCTTAGGGGCGACAAACTACGAGCAGTACTTC. The whole variable domain, filled in from reference TRBV13 and TRBJ2-7, reads AAGVIQSPRHLIKEKRETATLKCYPIPRHDTVYWYQQGPGQDPQFLISFYEKMQSDKGSIPDRFSAQQFSDYHSELNMSSLELGDSALYFCASSLGATNYEQYFGPGTRLTVT.

The chain combines TRBV30 with TRBJ1-5; D is unclear. V was pared by 7 bases and J by 1 base, with 14 bases between. Germline CDR1 and CDR2: GTSNPN and SVGIG (reference sequence). CDR3 length: 14 amino acids. The CDR3: CAYRPAGSNQPQHF. CDR3 coding DNA: TGTGCCTACCGCCCGGCGGGAAGCAATCAGCCCCAGCATTTT.

The chain combines TRBV7-9 with TRBJ1-6; 7 positions agree with TRBD1. The CDR3 runs 15 residues. The V gene's germline CDR1 is SEHNR and CDR2 FQNEAQ (reference sequence). Trimming removed 5 bases from V and 8 bases from J; junction bases left unmatched: 9. The DNA for the CDR3 is TGTGCCAGCAGCCGCCGTGACAGGGTAGATTCACCCCTCCACTTT. This sequence encodes CASSRRDRVDSPLHF.

The V and J genes are TRBV6-1 and TRBJ1-5; maybe TRBD1 (5 bases). Trimming left V 0 bases short and J 11 bases short, with 14 bases between. There are 14 residues in the CDR3. Germline CDR1 reads MNHNS; CDR2 reads SASEGT. CDR3 sequence: CASSEAPGEWAQHF. DNA of the CDR3: TGTGCCAGCAGTGAAGCACCGGGGGAATGGGCCCAGCATTTT.

V and J are TRBV5-1 and TRBJ1-1; no definite D call. CDR1 and CDR2 (germline): SGHRS, YFSETQ. The CDR3 runs 15 residues. Trimming cost V 1 base and J 0 bases, with 10 bases left between them. As DNA, the CDR3 is TGCGCCAGCAGCTTGAGGAGGGAAATGAACACTGAAGCTTTCTTT. This gives the protein CASSLRREMNTEAFF.

V usage is TRBV29-1 and J usage is TRBJ1-1, with no clear D. The CDR3 extends over 13 amino acids. The germline V and J ends were trimmed by 1 base and 1 base, with 7 bases remaining between them. In germline, CDR1 is SQVTM, CDR2 ANQGSEA. The CDR3 spells CSVEVTENTEAFF. The CDR3, as DNA: TGCAGCGTTGAAGTTACAGAGAACACTGAAGCTTTCTTT.

The chain has TRBV14 and TRBJ2-7; D is unresolved. Germline loops: CDR1 SGHDN, CDR2 FVKESK. Trimming pared 1 base from V and 7 bases from J, leaving 8 bases between. The CDR3 is 12 amino acids. The CDR3 nucleotides are TGTGCCAGCAGCCAAGGTGTGAGGGAGCAGTACTTC. Its protein is CASSQGVREQYF.

This chain connects TRBV6-5 to TRBJ2-7; TRBD1 matches 9 bases. Trimming took 6 bases from V and 2 from J; bases not matched to a gene: 8. Germline V lookup: CDR1 MNHEY, CDR2 SVGAGI. This CDR3 is 15 amino acids long. The DNA for the CDR3 is TGTGCCAGCAGCACAGGACAGGGGCGGACCTACGAGCAGTACTTC. Its protein is CASSTGQGRTYEQYF.

This clone has only a few counts. The genes are TRBV14 and TRBJ2-1; TRBD2 matches at 8 bases. There are 13 residues in the CDR3. Germline-derived CDR1 and CDR2 are SGHDN and FVKESK. The V segment lost 0 bases and the J segment 15 bases; nucleotides outside the gene matches: 7. CDR3 DNA sequence: TGTGCCAGCAGCCAAGAAGTGCGGGAGGCCCCGTTCTTC. This gives the protein CASSQEVREAPFF. Based on the CDR3 plus reference TRBV14 and TRBJ2-1, the full variable domain is EAGVTQFPSHSVIEKGQTVTLRCDPISGHDNLYWYRRVMGKEIKFLLHFVKESKQDESGMPNNRFLAERTGGTYSTLKVQPAELEDSGVYFCASSQEVREAPFFGPGTRLTVL.

The gene calls are TRBV5-1 and TRBJ2-1; 7 positions agree with TRBD1. Germline V gene data show CDR1 as SGHRS and CDR2 as YFSETQ. There are 14 residues in the CDR3. The V gene end was trimmed by 7 bases and the J gene end by 4 bases; junction bases not matched to a gene: 8. The CDR3: CASATGDLYNEQFF. The CDR3 bases are TGCGCCAGCGCCACAGGGGATCTTTACAATGAGCAGTTCTTC.

This sequence joins TRBV7-3 and TRBJ1-1, with D unresolved. CDR1 and CDR2 (germline): SGHTA, FQGTGA. The CDR3 has 18 amino acids. V was trimmed by 0 bases and J by 0 bases, leaving 17 bases between them. The CDR3 DNA reads TGTGCCAGCAGCTTAACGGGAGGGCAAAAGAGTATGAACACTGAAGCTTTCTTT. It is translated as CASSLTGGQKSMNTEAFF.